Shown below are 5 T cell receptor beta chains from a single sample sequenced in a study of identical twins. Using its own MiXCR run on the 5' RACE reads, TCRdb lists one record per CDR3 protein. The sample yields hundreds of thousands of distinct CDR3 sequences, around 7.6% seen once. In addition, the sample was reused for a study of yellow fever vaccine responses in identical twins.

Sequencing used CD8+ T cells sorted from blood. These TCRs come from a woman under 30 in good health.

This clonotype was seen at least ten times. The genes are TRBV12-3 or TRBV12-4 and TRBJ1-2; TRBD1 aligns across 8 bases. The CDR3 extends over 14 amino acids. The ends lost 10 bases at V and 6 bases at J; junction bases unmatched: 13. This CDR3 reads CATSQGAAVNGYTF. The CDR3 nucleotides are TGTGCCACCTCCCAGGGGGCGGCCGTCAATGGCTACACCTTC.

This clonotype was observed many times. The rearrangement links TRBV12-3 or TRBV12-4 to TRBJ2-7; 7 bases are a match to TRBD2. V lost 1 base and J lost 4; bases outside the gene matches: 7. CDR3 length: 15 amino acids. CDR3 coding DNA: TGTGCCAGCAGTTTAGGCCTAGCGGCATATTACGAGCAGTACTTC. This codes for CASSLGLAAYYEQYF.

This clonotype showed up just a few times. CDR3 loop: CSARDGGGETEQFF. In nucleotides, the CDR3 is TGCAGTGCTAGAGATGGTGGCGGGGAAACTGAGCAGTTCTTC. This chain uses TRBV20-1 with TRBJ2-1; TRBD2 is a possible D gene (6 bases). Looked up from germline, CDR1 is DFQATT and CDR2 is SNEGSKA (reference sequence). V was cut by 0 bases and J by 9 bases, with 15 bases left in between. The CDR3 has 14 amino acids.

This clonotype was seen only a few times. This chain joins TRBV24-1 and TRBJ2-1, with a tentative D call TRBD2 (5 bases). V dropped 8 bases and J dropped 2 bases, with 21 bases sitting between them. This CDR3 comprises 17 residues. Germline-derived CDR1 and CDR2 are KGHDR and SFDVKD. The CDR3 loop is CATMQSPSGRTYNEQFF. In DNA, the CDR3 is TGTGCCACCATGCAATCACCAAGCGGTCGAACCTACAATGAGCAGTTCTTC.

This clonotype has a handful of counts. The V gene is TRBV4-1, the J gene TRBJ2-1; 7 bases map to TRBD2. The V gene's germline CDR1 is MGHRA and CDR2 YSYEKL. V shed 0 bases and J 10 bases; nucleotides not matched to a gene: 6. The CDR3 runs to 14 residues. In nucleotides, the CDR3 is TGCGCCAGCAGCCAAGAGTATTCTAGCGGAGAGCAGTTCTTC. Its protein is CASSQEYSSGEQFF.